These 5 T cell receptor beta chains originate from one sample sequenced in a study of T cell repertoires in cytomegalovirus infection. MiXCR, applied by TCRdb to the reads, yields one record per CDR3 protein. The repertoire holds roughly 310,000 distinct CDR3 sequences, 25% to 35% seen once, with about 20% in the top ten. These receptors have no known antigen. Specimen: cultured PBMCs, collected from culture after CMV antigen stimulation. Every receptor here comes from a human donor in good health (CMV status not recorded). Some clones in this sample may be carry-over from other donors' samples.

This clonotype was seen many times. This chain connects TRBV6-1 to TRBJ2-2; 7 positions agree with TRBD2. CDR3 length equals 14 residues. The V and J ends lost 0 bases and 7 bases, in that order; junction bases with no gene match: 2. Germline CDR1 MNHNS, CDR2 SASEGT. In nucleotides, the CDR3 is TGTGCCAGCAGTGAAGCGGGGGGGGTCGGGGAGCTGTTTTTT. It is translated as CASSEAGGVGELFF.

The chain employs TRBV18 and TRBJ1-2, with 9 positions matching TRBD1. V lost 4 bases, J lost 3 bases, and 6 bases stayed unmatched. CDR3 length: 15 amino acids. The germline gives CDR1 KGHSH, CDR2 LQKENI. The CDR3 region is CASSRDRGYDYGYTF. The CDR3 region has the DNA TGTGCCAGCTCACGCGACAGGGGGTACGACTATGGCTACACCTTC. Full variable domain (remainder filled in from reference TRBV18 and TRBJ1-2): NAGVMQNPRHLVRRRGQEARLRCSPMKGHSHVYWYRQLPEEGLKFMVYLQKENIIDESGMPKERFSAEFPKEGPSILRIQQVVRGDSAAYFCASSRDRGYDYGYTFGSGTRLTVV.

This clonotype has at least ten counts. The V gene is TRBV19, the J gene TRBJ2-3; TRBD1 matches 11 bases. Trimming removed 4 bases from V and 7 bases from J; junction bases left unmatched: 4. CDR3 length equals 14 residues. From germline, CDR1 is LNHDA and CDR2 SQIVND (reference sequence). The chain's CDR3 is CASSRGQGANTQYF. For the CDR3, the DNA is TGTGCCAGTAGTAGAGGACAGGGGGCTAATACGCAGTATTTT.

The chain is built from TRBV7-8 and TRBJ2-7; 11 bases are a match to TRBD1. CDR3 length equals 15 residues. After removal of 5 bases from V and 7 bases from J, the junction contained 10 bases not matched to a gene. Looked up from germline, CDR1 is SGHVS and CDR2 is FQNEAQ. Here the CDR3 DNA reads TGTGCCAGCAGCCCCAGGGACAGGGGGGTGGGGGAGCAGTACTTC. This sequence encodes CASSPRDRGVGEQYF.

The genes are TRBV19 and TRBJ2-3; D call uncertain. The CDR3 is 13 residues long. CDR1 and CDR2 from the germline V gene are LNHDA and SQIVND (reference sequence). The V gene lost 4 bases and the J gene lost 6 bases, with 11 bases spanning the gap. The CDR3 reads CASSTAEFDTQYF. CDR3 nucleotides: TGTGCCAGTAGTACGGCGGAATTCGATACGCAGTATTTT.